The T cell receptor (beta chain) described here comes from a study of cytomegalovirus exposure and HLA in healthy donors. General study points: In a later analysis, an Asian-associated ancestry cluster reportedly showed fewer N-insertions than the roughly 700-donor mean.

Healthy bone marrow donors made up the donors. This clone was observed a handful of times. No antigen is known for it. The PCR used 60 Vbeta and 13 Jbeta primers. TCRdb's table, derived via immunoSEQ multiplex PCR, lists solely in-frame clones and lacks some. This sample has about 170,000 clones, with roughly 71% found just once. Germline V gene data show CDR1 as SGHVS and CDR2 as FQNEAQ. The CDR3 loop spans 14 amino acids. V lost 4 bases to trimming and J lost 4 bases, with 11 bases between them. The sequence was collected from a girl under 18 in good health and CMV-seronegative. The source material was PBMCs. The J gene is TRBJ1-5, the V gene TRBV7-8; D is ambiguous. CDR3 region: CASSSTQINQPQHF. As DNA, the CDR3 is TGTGCCAGCAGCTCAACACAGATTAATCAGCCCCAGCATTTT. The entire variable domain, with the rest obtained from reference TRBV7-8 and TRBJ1-5, is as follows: GAGVSQSPRYKVAKRGQDVALRCDPISGHVSLFWYQQALGQGPEFLTYFQNEAQLDKSGLPSDRFFAERPEGSVSTLKIQRTQQEDSAVYLCASSSTQINQPQHFGDGTRLSIL.